This T cell receptor beta chain was profiled in a study of ipilimumab plus nivolumab after autologous stem cell transplantation. Study context: Patients received a median of roughly 5 ipilimumab and 8 or 9 nivolumab doses. Both relapsed and primary refractory DLBCL were included.

The germline V gene has CDR1 MNHEY and CDR2 SMNVEV (reference sequence). This CDR3 region has 17 residues. J lost 2 bases, V lost 3 bases, and 10 bases had no gene match. Patients got ipilimumab 1 mg/kg beginning 14 to 28 days post-transplant. Dosing: nivolumab 3 mg/kg IV, weeks 1, 4, 7, 10, then every two weeks to week 26. The protocol was immunoSEQ multiplex PCR, while the TCRdb copy is restricted to in-frame clones and leaves out a portion. The sample yields 84,000 or so clones, 75% to 85% seen once. The sample in question was PBMCs, obtained in a trial of ipilimumab plus nivolumab as post-transplant consolidation. The chain employs TRBV27 and TRBJ2-3, with 8 positions matching TRBD2. The origin of this receptor is a male donor with diffuse large B-cell lymphoma. The DNA for the CDR3 is TGTGCCAGCAGTTTTACTACGGCGGGGGGCCCCACAGATACGCAGTATTTT. It encodes CASSFTTAGGPTDTQYF.